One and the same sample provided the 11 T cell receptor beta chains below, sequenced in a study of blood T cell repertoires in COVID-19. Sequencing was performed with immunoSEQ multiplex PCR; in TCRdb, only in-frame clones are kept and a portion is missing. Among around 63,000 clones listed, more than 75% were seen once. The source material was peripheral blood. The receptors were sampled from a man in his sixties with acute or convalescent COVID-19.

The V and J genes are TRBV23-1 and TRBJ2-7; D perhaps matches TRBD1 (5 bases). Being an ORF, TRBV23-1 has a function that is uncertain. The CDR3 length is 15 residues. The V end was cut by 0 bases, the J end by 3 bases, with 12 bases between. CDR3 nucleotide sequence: TGCGCCAGCAGTCAATCGAAGGACACCCTCTACGAGCAGTACTTC. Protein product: CASSQSKDTLYEQYF.

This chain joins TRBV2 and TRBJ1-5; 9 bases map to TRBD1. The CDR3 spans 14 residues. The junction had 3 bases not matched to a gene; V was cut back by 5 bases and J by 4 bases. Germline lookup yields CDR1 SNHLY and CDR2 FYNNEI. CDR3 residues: CASSTGQGNQPQHF. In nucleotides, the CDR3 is TGTGCCAGCAGTACCGGACAGGGGAATCAGCCCCAGCATTTT.

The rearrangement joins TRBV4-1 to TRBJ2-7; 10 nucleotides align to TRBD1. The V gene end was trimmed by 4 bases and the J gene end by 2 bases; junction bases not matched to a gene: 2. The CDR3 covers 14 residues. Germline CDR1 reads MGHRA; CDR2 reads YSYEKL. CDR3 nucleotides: TGCGCCAGCAGCCCCGGGACAGGGGCCTACGAGCAGTACTTC. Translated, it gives CASSPGTGAYEQYF.

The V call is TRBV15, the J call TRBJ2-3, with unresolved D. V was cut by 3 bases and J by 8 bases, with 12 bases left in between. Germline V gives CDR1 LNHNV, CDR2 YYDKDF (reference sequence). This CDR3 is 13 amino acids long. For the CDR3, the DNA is TGTGCCACCAGCAGCCAACTACCTCCTACGCAGTATTTT. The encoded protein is CATSSQLPPTQYF.

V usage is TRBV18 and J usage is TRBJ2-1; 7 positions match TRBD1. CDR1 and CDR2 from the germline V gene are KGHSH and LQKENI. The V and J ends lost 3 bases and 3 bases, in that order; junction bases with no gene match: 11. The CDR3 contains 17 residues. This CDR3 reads CASSPDPGTENYNEQFF. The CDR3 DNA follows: TGTGCCAGCTCACCTGACCCCGGGACAGAAAACTACAATGAGCAGTTCTTC. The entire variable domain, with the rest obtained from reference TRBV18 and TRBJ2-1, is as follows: NAGVMQNPRHLVRRRGQEARLRCSPMKGHSHVYWYRQLPEEGLKFMVYLQKENIIDESGMPKERFSAEFPKEGPSILRIQQVVRGDSAAYFCASSPDPGTENYNEQFFGPGTRLTVL.

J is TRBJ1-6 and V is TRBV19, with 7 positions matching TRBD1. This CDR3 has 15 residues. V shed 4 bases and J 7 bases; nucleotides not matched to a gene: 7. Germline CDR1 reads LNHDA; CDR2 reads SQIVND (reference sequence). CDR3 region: CASSRGQIPNSPLHF. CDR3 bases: TGTGCCAGTAGTAGGGGACAGATCCCAAATTCACCCCTCCACTTT.

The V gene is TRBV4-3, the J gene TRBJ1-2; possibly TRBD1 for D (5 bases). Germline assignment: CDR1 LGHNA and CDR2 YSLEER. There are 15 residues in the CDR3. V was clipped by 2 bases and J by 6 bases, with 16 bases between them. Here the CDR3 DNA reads TGCGCCAGCAGCCAAAGGGCCGCGGGGGAGAATGGCTACACCTTC. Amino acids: CASSQRAAGENGYTF.

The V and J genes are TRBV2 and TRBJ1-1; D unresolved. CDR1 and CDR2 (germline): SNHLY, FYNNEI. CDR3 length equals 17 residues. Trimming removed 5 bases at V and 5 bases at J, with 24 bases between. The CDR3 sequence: CASSPGGPSRRGTEAFF. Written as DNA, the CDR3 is TGTGCCAGCAGTCCCGGAGGACCCTCCCGAAGAGGGACTGAAGCTTTCTTT.

CDR3 sequence (DNA): TGTGCCAGCAGCTTATCCCTACAGAATTCACCCCTCCACTTT. Amino acids: CASSLSLQNSPLHF. The chain has TRBV7-9 and TRBJ1-6; no reliable D call. V lost 2 bases and J lost 7, with 9 bases in between. Per the germline V gene, CDR1 is SEHNR and CDR2 is FQNEAQ (reference sequence). The CDR3 spans 14 residues.

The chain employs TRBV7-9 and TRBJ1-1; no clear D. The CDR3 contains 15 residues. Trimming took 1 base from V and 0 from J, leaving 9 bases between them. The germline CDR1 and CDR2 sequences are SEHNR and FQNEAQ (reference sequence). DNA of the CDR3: TGTGCCAGCAGCTTAGGGTTAGCTCTGAACACTGAAGCTTTCTTT. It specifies CASSLGLALNTEAFF. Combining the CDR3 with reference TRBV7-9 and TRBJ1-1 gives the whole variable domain DTGVSQNPRHKITKRGQNVTFRCDPISEHNRLYWYRQTLGQGPEFLTYFQNEAQLEKSRLLSDRFSAERPKGSFSTLEIQRTEQGDSAMYLCASSLGLALNTEAFFGQGTRLTVV.

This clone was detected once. The CDR3 loop reads CASSFPWDLTSTDTQYF. CDR3 coding DNA: TGTGCCAGCAGCTTCCCTTGGGACTTAACTAGCACAGATACGCAGTATTTT. The V call is TRBV5-6, the J call TRBJ2-3, with TRBD2 as a possible D gene (6 bases). Germline V gene sequence: CDR1 SGHDT, CDR2 YYEEEE. Trimming removed 2 bases from V and 0 bases from J, with 16 bases in between. This CDR3 has 17 residues.